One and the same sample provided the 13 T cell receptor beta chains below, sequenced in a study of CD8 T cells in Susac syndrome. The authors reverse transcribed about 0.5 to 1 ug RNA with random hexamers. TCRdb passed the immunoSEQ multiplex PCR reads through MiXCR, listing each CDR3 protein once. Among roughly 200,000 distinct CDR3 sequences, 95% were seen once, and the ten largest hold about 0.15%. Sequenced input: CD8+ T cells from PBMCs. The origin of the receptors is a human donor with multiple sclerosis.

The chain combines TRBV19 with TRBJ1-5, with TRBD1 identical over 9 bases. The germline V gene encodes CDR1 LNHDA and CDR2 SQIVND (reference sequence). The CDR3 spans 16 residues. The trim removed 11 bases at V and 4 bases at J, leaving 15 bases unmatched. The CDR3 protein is CASRNVDRGENQPQHF. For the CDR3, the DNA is TGTGCCTCACGAAACGTGGACAGGGGTGAGAATCAGCCCCAGCATTTT. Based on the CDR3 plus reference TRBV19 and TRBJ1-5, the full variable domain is DGGITQSPKYLFRKEGQNVTLSCEQNLNHDAMYWYRQDPGQGLRLIYYSQIVNDFQKGDIAEGYSVSREKKESFPLTVTSAQKNPTAFYLCASRNVDRGENQPQHFGDGTRLSIL.

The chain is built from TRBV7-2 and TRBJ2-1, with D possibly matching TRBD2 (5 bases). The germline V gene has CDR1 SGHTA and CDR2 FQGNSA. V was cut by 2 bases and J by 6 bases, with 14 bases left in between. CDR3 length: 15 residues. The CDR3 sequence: CASSLWPRGFNEQFF. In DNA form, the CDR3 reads TGTGCCAGCAGCTTATGGCCCCGGGGATTCAATGAGCAGTTCTTC.

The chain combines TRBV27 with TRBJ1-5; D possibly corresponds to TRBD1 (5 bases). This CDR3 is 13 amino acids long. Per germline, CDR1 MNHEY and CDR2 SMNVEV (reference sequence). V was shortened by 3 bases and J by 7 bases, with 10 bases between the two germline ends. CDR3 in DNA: TGTGCCAGCAGTTTCCAGGGTAGCCAGCCCCAGCATTTT. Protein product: CASSFQGSQPQHF.

The CDR3 DNA reads as TGCAGCGTTCCGACAGGGGGCGGGCAGCACACTGAAGCTTTCTTT. It yields the protein CSVPTGGGQHTEAFF. This chain links TRBV29-1 with TRBJ1-1, with 10 bases that match TRBD1. The CDR3 is 15 amino acids. Trimming at V came to 5 bases and at J to 3 bases, leaving 9 bases not matched to a gene. The germline CDR1 and CDR2 sequences are SQVTM and ANQGSEA.

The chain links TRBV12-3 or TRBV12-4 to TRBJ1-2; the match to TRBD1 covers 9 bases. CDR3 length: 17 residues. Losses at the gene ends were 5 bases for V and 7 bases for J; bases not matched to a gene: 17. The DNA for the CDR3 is TGTGCCAGCAGTCCCACTAAAATCCCGGACAGGGGCCTTGGCTACACCTTC. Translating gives CASSPTKIPDRGLGYTF.

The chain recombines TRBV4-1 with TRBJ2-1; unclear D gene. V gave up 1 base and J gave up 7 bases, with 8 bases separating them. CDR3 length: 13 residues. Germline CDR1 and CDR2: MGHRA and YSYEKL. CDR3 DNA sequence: TGCGCCAGCAGCCAAGTTTTTGGGAATGAGCAGTTCTTC. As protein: CASSQVFGNEQFF.

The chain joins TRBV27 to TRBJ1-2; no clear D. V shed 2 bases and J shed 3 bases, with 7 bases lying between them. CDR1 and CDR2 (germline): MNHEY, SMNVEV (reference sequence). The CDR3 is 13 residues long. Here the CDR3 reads CASSLDGDYGYTF. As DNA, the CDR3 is TGTGCCAGCAGTTTAGACGGGGACTATGGCTACACCTTC.

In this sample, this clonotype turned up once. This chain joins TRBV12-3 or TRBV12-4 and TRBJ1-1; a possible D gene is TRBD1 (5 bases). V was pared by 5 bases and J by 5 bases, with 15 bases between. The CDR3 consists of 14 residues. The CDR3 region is CASSVVWGGTEAFF. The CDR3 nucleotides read TGTGCCAGCAGTGTAGTCTGGGGGGGAACTGAAGCTTTCTTT.

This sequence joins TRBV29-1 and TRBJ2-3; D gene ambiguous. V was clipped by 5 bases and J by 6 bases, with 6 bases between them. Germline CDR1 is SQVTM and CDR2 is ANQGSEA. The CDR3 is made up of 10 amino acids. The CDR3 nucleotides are TGCAGCGTTTTGCGGGATACGCAGTATTTT. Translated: CSVLRDTQYF.

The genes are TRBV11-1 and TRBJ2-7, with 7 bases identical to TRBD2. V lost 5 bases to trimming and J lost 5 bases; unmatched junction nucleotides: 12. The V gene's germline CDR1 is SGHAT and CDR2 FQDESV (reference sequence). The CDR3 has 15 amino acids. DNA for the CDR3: TGTGCCAGCAGCCACCCACGGGGAGGGCTCCACGAGCAGTACTTC. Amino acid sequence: CASSHPRGGLHEQYF.

The CDR3 region has the DNA TGTGCCAGCAGCCAGGGGGCCTCTGAAGCTTTCTTT. Protein: CASSQGASEAFF. This sequence joins TRBV7-9 and TRBJ1-1; TRBD1 matches at 8 bases. From germline, CDR1 is SEHNR and CDR2 FQNEAQ (reference sequence). There are 12 residues in the CDR3. V gave up 5 bases and J gave up 6 bases; unmatched junction bases: 2. Full variable domain (outside the CDR3, taken from reference TRBV7-9 and TRBJ1-1): DTGVSQNPRHKITKRGQNVTFRCDPISEHNRLYWYRQTLGQGPEFLTYFQNEAQLEKSRLLSDRFSAERPKGSFSTLEIQRTEQGDSAMYLCASSQGASEAFFGQGTRLTVV.

The DNA for the CDR3 is TGTGCCAGCAGCTTTCTAGCGGGAAGTAATGAGCAGTTCTTC. This encodes CASSFLAGSNEQFF. The genes are TRBV11-2 and TRBJ2-1, with 9 bases matching TRBD2. CDR1 and CDR2 (germline): SGHAT, FQNNGV. V lost 3 bases and J lost 7; bases outside the gene matches: 4. This CDR3 region has 14 residues.

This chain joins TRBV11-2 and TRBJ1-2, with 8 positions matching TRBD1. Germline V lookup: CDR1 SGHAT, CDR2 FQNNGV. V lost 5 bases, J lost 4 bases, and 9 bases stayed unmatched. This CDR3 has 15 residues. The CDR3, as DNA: TGTGCCAGCAGCCCTACAGGGGGAAACTTCTATGGCTACACCTTC. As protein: CASSPTGGNFYGYTF.